The 19 T cell receptor beta chains below were found in one sample sequenced in a study of beta chain features in type 1 diabetes. Since all of the isolated RNA was reverse transcribed, expressed TCRB transcripts were what got sequenced. Clones were read by immunoSEQ multiplex PCR, and TCRdb kept only the in-frame ones, dropping some. The sample lists under 50,000 clones; over 50% were seen once. Sequencing was carried out using Tregs from blood. The receptor set was obtained from a woman in her late teens or twenties in good health.

In this sample, this clone is large (0.1 to 1%). The CDR3 DNA sequence: TGTGCCAGCAGAAACCGGGACAGACCAAACACTGAAGCTTTCTTT. It encodes CASRNRDRPNTEAFF. V gene TRBV7-2 combines with J gene TRBJ1-1; TRBD1 matches 7 bases. CDR1 is SGHTA and CDR2 is FQGNSA in the germline V gene. The CDR3 loop spans 15 amino acids. V was clipped by 6 bases and J by 2 bases; unmatched bases: 9.

The chain uses TRBV28 and TRBJ1-1; TRBD1 aligns across 10 bases. Germline loops: CDR1 MDHEN, CDR2 SYDVKM. This CDR3 comprises 15 residues. Trimming cost V 4 bases and J 4 bases; bases outside gene matches: 6. The CDR3 loop is CASSSPTGGVTEAFF. CDR3 coding DNA: TGTGCCAGCAGTTCGCCGACAGGGGGCGTCACTGAAGCTTTCTTT.

This clone was seen only a few times. V and J are TRBV5-1 and TRBJ2-1; D may be TRBD2 (6 bases). CDR3 length: 15 amino acids. CDR1 is SGHRS, CDR2 YFSETQ, per germline. The V end was cut by 4 bases, the J end by 4 bases, with 15 bases between. The CDR3 loop reads CASSGAGLDYNEQFF. The CDR3 nucleotides are TGCGCCAGCAGCGGGGCGGGACTGGATTACAATGAGCAGTTCTTC.

The chain couples TRBV9 to TRBJ2-1, with 9 bases that match TRBD2. V shed 0 bases and J 5 bases; nucleotides not matched to a gene: 6. CDR3 length equals 16 residues. CDR1 SGDLS and CDR2 YYNGEE come from the germline V gene. The CDR3 region is CASSVAVTSGNNEQFF. CDR3 sequence (DNA): TGTGCCAGCAGCGTAGCTGTGACTAGCGGAAACAATGAGCAGTTCTTC.

The V and J genes are TRBV28 and TRBJ2-7; 14 bases are shared with TRBD2. The germline gives CDR1 MDHEN, CDR2 SYDVKM. The V segment lost 2 bases and the J segment 2 bases; nucleotides outside the gene matches: 5. This CDR3 is built from 17 residues. The CDR3: CASSLRTSGRRTYEQYF. The CDR3 DNA sequence: TGTGCCAGCAGTTTAAGGACTAGCGGGAGGAGGACCTACGAGCAGTACTTC.

The chain combines TRBV19 with TRBJ2-3; D is perhaps TRBD1 (5 bases). The CDR3 runs 16 residues. The V gene's germline CDR1 is LNHDA and CDR2 SQIVND (reference sequence). V shed 5 bases and J shed 1 base, with 16 bases lying between them. The CDR3 sequence is CASSPQGSRGTDTQYF. In DNA, the CDR3 is TGTGCCAGTAGTCCCCAGGGTTCCAGGGGCACAGATACGCAGTATTTT.

This clone was seen more than once but under ten times. J is TRBJ2-5 and V is TRBV28; 10 positions match TRBD2. This CDR3 has 11 amino acids. The germline V gene has CDR1 MDHEN and CDR2 SYDVKM. V was clipped by 10 bases and J by 8 bases; unmatched bases: 4. The CDR3 DNA follows: TGTGCCACCCGGACTAGCGGAACCCAGTACTTC. Residues: CATRTSGTQYF.

The table lists this clone with a few counts. The chain has TRBV5-1 and TRBJ2-7; 7 bases align to TRBD1. Trimming cost V 0 bases and J 2 bases; bases outside gene matches: 8. Per the germline V gene, CDR1 is SGHRS and CDR2 is YFSETQ. The CDR3 length is 16 residues. CDR3 in DNA: TGCGCCAGCAGCTTGGGACAGGGAAGGTCAACCTACGAGCAGTACTTC. Translation: CASSLGQGRSTYEQYF.

CDR3: CALTGRASPYNEQFF. The CDR3 region has the DNA TGTGCGCTCACAGGGAGGGCTTCCCCCTACAATGAGCAGTTCTTC. The chain carries TRBV28 and TRBJ2-1, with D possibly TRBD2 on 7 matching bases. The CDR3 runs 15 residues. Germline V gene lookup returns CDR1 MDHEN and CDR2 SYDVKM.

This clone occurred once. Within the sample, other DNA sequences also encode this same CDR3. The V and J genes are TRBV19 and TRBJ1-2; 9 positions agree with TRBD1. J lost 4 bases, V lost 6 bases, and 6 bases had no gene match. This CDR3 has 14 amino acids. The germline gives CDR1 LNHDA, CDR2 SQIVND (reference sequence). Here the CDR3 DNA reads TGTGCCAGTAGGCCGGGACAGGGAGCCTATGGCTACACCTTC. Its protein is CASRPGQGAYGYTF. The full variable domain, in which reference TRBV19 and TRBJ1-2 provide the parts outside the CDR3, is DGGITQSPKYLFRKEGQNVTLSCEQNLNHDAMYWYRQDPGQGLRLIYYSQIVNDFQKGDIAEGYSVSREKKESFPLTVTSAQKNPTAFYLCASRPGQGAYGYTFGSGTRLTVV.

This clone was counted only a few times. The chain carries TRBV14 and TRBJ1-5, with D possibly TRBD1 on 5 matching bases. The germline V gene has CDR1 SGHDN and CDR2 FVKESK. Trimming removed 5 bases from V and 5 bases from J, with 13 bases in between. The CDR3 has 14 amino acids. The CDR3 spells CASSCRDSHQPQHF. The CDR3 DNA is TGTGCCAGCAGCTGCAGGGATTCACATCAGCCCCAGCATTTT.

This clone was detected a few times. The chain links TRBV28 to TRBJ1-1; perhaps TRBD1 as D (5 bases). V was clipped by 10 bases and J by 7 bases, with 10 bases between them. The CDR3 has 10 amino acids. Germline values: CDR1 MDHEN, CDR2 SYDVKM. The CDR3 spells CATRTLEAFF. Written as DNA, the CDR3 is TGTGCCACCAGGACACTTGAAGCTTTCTTT.

This clone was recorded a few times. The chain is built from TRBV9 and TRBJ2-1, with D possibly matching TRBD2 (5 bases). V shed 2 bases and J shed 2 bases, with 20 bases lying between them. Germline CDR1 is SGDLS and CDR2 is YYNGEE. The CDR3 runs 18 residues. The CDR3 protein is CASSVPLAGGPPYNEQFF. The CDR3 DNA is TGTGCCAGCAGCGTCCCTCTGGCGGGTGGACCACCCTACAATGAGCAGTTCTTC.

The chain uses TRBV18 and TRBJ1-1, with D possibly matching TRBD1 (6 bases). V was clipped by 5 bases and J by 0 bases, with 10 bases between them. Germline lookup yields CDR1 KGHSH and CDR2 LQKENI. This CDR3 comprises 14 residues. CDR3 residues: CASSFAGVNTEAFF. The CDR3 DNA sequence: TGTGCCAGCTCATTTGCAGGGGTGAACACTGAAGCTTTCTTT.

This clone showed up just a few times. The genes are TRBV10-2 and TRBJ1-5, with TRBD1 matching over 7 bases. The CDR3 runs to 14 residues. Germline assignment: CDR1 WSHSY and CDR2 SAAADI. Losses at the gene ends were 4 bases for V and 4 bases for J; bases not matched to a gene: 4. As DNA, the CDR3 is TGCGCCAGCAGTGTACAGGGGTGGAATCAGCCCCAGCATTTT. It specifies CASSVQGWNQPQHF.

The chain carries TRBV7-2 and TRBJ2-5, with 12 bases that match TRBD2. V was clipped by 6 bases and J by 5 bases; unmatched bases: 4. Germline lookup yields CDR1 SGHTA and CDR2 FQGNSA. CDR3 length equals 14 residues. CDR3: CASRPGLAGETQYF. In DNA form, the CDR3 reads TGTGCCAGCAGACCCGGACTAGCGGGGGAGACCCAGTACTTC.

The V call is TRBV18, the J call TRBJ1-3; D is uncertain. The CDR3 is made up of 15 amino acids. V lost 2 bases, J lost 0 bases, and 8 bases lay in between. CDR1 KGHSH and CDR2 LQKENI come from the germline V gene. In nucleotides, the CDR3 is TGTGCCAGCTCACCATCTACAGCCTCTGGAAACACCATATATTTT. Its translation: CASSPSTASGNTIYF. Supplemented by reference TRBV18 and TRBJ1-3, the full variable domain reads NAGVMQNPRHLVRRRGQEARLRCSPMKGHSHVYWYRQLPEEGLKFMVYLQKENIIDESGMPKERFSAEFPKEGPSILRIQQVVRGDSAAYFCASSPSTASGNTIYFGEGSWLTVV.

The sample holds a few counts of this clone. The genes are TRBV6-6 and TRBJ2-6, with a possible D match to TRBD2 (5 bases). The germline V gene encodes CDR1 MNHNY and CDR2 SVGAGI (reference sequence). Between the trimmed V and J ends, which lost 6 bases and 2 bases, there was a span of 11 bases. The CDR3 has 15 amino acids. Here the CDR3 reads CASSILGAGANVLTF. The CDR3, as DNA: TGTGCCAGCAGCATCCTCGGGGCTGGGGCCAACGTCCTGACTTTC.

J is TRBJ2-2 and V is TRBV2; 8 nucleotides align to TRBD2. Trimming cost V 7 bases and J 4 bases; bases outside gene matches: 5. This CDR3 comprises 14 residues. The germline V gene encodes CDR1 SNHLY and CDR2 FYNNEI. The DNA for the CDR3 is TGTGCCAGCAAAGCGGGAGTTGGCACCGGGGAGCTGTTTTTT. This translates into CASKAGVGTGELFF. Full variable domain (missing parts from reference TRBV2 and TRBJ2-2): EPEVTQTPSHQVTQMGQEVILRCVPISNHLYFYWYRQILGQKVEFLVSFYNNEISEKSEIFDDQFSVERPDGSNFTLKIRSTKLEDSAMYFCASKAGVGTGELFFGEGSRLTVL.